This entry lists 15 T cell receptor beta chains sequenced from one sample in a study of breast tumors, draining lymph nodes, adjacent tissues. Breast cancer patients provided tissue from their axillary draining lymph nodes. TCRdb independently ran MiXCR on the multiplex PCR reads; one entry per CDR3 protein. Of around 150,000 distinct CDR3 sequences listed, approximately 30% are singletons. The sample was axillary lymph node tissue. Source of these receptors: a female donor with breast cancer. Some clones in this sample may be carry-over from other donors' samples.

This clonotype was counted ten times or more. The chain employs TRBV15 and TRBJ2-2; unclear D gene. Germline V lookup: CDR1 LNHNV, CDR2 YYDKDF (reference sequence). Trimming took 2 bases from V and 2 from J, leaving 9 bases between them. This CDR3 region has 15 residues. CDR3 bases: TGTGCCACCAGCAGAACAAGGGATAACACCGGGGAGCTGTTTTTT. Its protein product is CATSRTRDNTGELFF.

This clonotype was detected many times. V is TRBV7-8 and J is TRBJ2-5, with TRBD1 matching 7 bases. Trimming took 1 base from V and 7 from J; bases not matched to a gene: 9. The germline V gene has CDR1 SGHVS and CDR2 FQNEAQ. The CDR3 length is 15 residues. For the CDR3, the DNA is TGTGCCAGCAGCTTAGTGACAGGGTGGTTAGGGACCCAGTACTTC. This codes for CASSLVTGWLGTQYF.

This clonotype was recorded at least ten times. One junction end disagrees with the germline gene, perhaps due to a read error. V usage is TRBV7-7 and J usage is TRBJ2-1, with D unclear. CDR1 and CDR2 (germline): SSHAT, FNYEAQ (reference sequence). There are 13 residues in the CDR3. The CDR3 protein is CASSLNVVDEQFF. The DNA of the CDR3 is TGTGCTAGCAGCCTTAATGTGGTCGATGAGCAGTTCTTC.

With respect to this clonotype: Compared with germline, one end of the junction differs, possibly owing to a read error. The rearrangement uses TRBV6-5 and TRBJ1-4; no firm D call. This CDR3 region has 13 residues. From germline, CDR1 is MNHEY and CDR2 SVGAGI. CDR3 loop: CASSHSLNEKLLF. CDR3 coding DNA: TGTGCCAGCAGTCACTCCCTCAATGAAAAACTGCTTTTT.

The chain carries TRBV19 and TRBJ2-3; 7 bases agree with TRBD1. The V and J ends lost 3 bases and 4 bases, in that order; junction bases with no gene match: 7. CDR1 and CDR2 from the germline V gene are LNHDA and SQIVND (reference sequence). This CDR3 region has 15 residues. CDR3 nucleotide sequence: TGTGCCAGTAGTATCAGGACAGGTGCGGCAGATACGCAGTATTTT. Translation gives CASSIRTGAADTQYF.

The chain links TRBV2 to TRBJ1-6, with a tentative D call TRBD1 (5 bases). The V and J ends lost 8 bases and 13 bases respectively, with 15 bases between them. The CDR3 is made up of 12 amino acids. Germline V gene sequence: CDR1 SNHLY, CDR2 FYNNEI. The CDR3 DNA reads TGTGCCAGCGCGCGGTGGGACTCCCCCCTCCACTTT. Translated: CASARWDSPLHF.

This clonotype has just a few counts. The chain combines TRBV6-2 or TRBV6-3 with TRBJ1-2; no definite D call. This CDR3 spans 14 amino acids. Germline CDR1 reads MNHEY; CDR2 reads SVGEGT. V gave up 0 bases and J gave up 3 bases, with 8 bases separating them. Here the CDR3 DNA reads TGTGCCAGCAGTTACTCGACACACCACTATGGCTACACCTTC. It yields the protein CASSYSTHHYGYTF.

This clonotype came up many times. The chain couples TRBV11-2 to TRBJ1-4; D is possibly TRBD1 (5 bases). Germline CDR1 reads SGHAT; CDR2 reads FQNNGV. V was shortened by 3 bases and J by 8 bases, with 7 bases between the two germline ends. The CDR3 extends over 12 amino acids. The CDR3 nucleotides are TGTGCCAGCAGCTTTTCAGGGGAAAAACTGTTTTTT. Protein sequence: CASSFSGEKLFF.

The chain uses TRBV2 and TRBJ1-5, with D uncertain. This CDR3 region has 16 residues. CDR1 is SNHLY and CDR2 is FYNNEI in the germline V gene. V was shortened by 1 base and J by 0 bases, with 10 bases between the two germline ends. The CDR3 loop reads CASSEDGSYSNQPQHF. DNA of the CDR3: TGTGCCAGCAGTGAAGATGGCAGCTATAGCAATCAGCCCCAGCATTTT.

As concerns this clonotype: This could be a read error, since a much larger clone is one nucleotide away. The chain couples TRBV9 to TRBJ2-7, with a tentative D call TRBD1 (6 bases). The CDR3 loop spans 14 amino acids. Germline loops: CDR1 SGDLS, CDR2 YYNGEE. The CDR3 here is CVSSEAGASSEQYF. CDR3 nucleotide sequence: TGTGTCAGCAGCGAGGCAGGGGCCTCTTCCGAGCAGTACTTC.

This clonotype occurred a few times. This sequence joins TRBV6-5 and TRBJ1-2, with TRBD1 as a possible D gene (6 bases). CDR3 length equals 15 residues. Germline values: CDR1 MNHEY, CDR2 SVGAGI. V shed 5 bases and J shed 2 bases, with 15 bases lying between them. The CDR3 DNA reads as TGTGCCAGCAGTCACAACAGGGATTGGAACTATGGCTACACCTTC. Translating it yields CASSHNRDWNYGYTF.

This clonotype has ten or more counts. V is TRBV6-1 and J is TRBJ1-5; D is uncertain. The CDR3 sequence is 14 residues long. The V and J ends lost 8 bases and 0 bases respectively, with 11 bases between them. Germline CDR1 and CDR2: MNHNS and SASEGT. The CDR3 region is CASRDVDSNQPQHF. DNA of the CDR3: TGTGCCAGCCGAGATGTAGATAGCAATCAGCCCCAGCATTTT.

Concerning this clonotype: A much larger clone is a single base away; this may be a read error. The chain employs TRBV3-1 and TRBJ2-3, with a possible D match to TRBD1 (6 bases). The CDR3 has 14 residues. Germline V CDR1 and CDR2: LGHDT, YNNKEL (reference sequence). CDR3 residues: CASSQGHSTDAQYF. CDR3 sequence (DNA): TGTGCCAGCAGCCAGGGACATAGCACAGATGCGCAGTATTTT.

Ten or more counts support this clonotype. J is TRBJ2-2 and V is TRBV24-1, with 7 bases that match TRBD1. Germline V gene sequence: CDR1 KGHDR, CDR2 SFDVKD. Unmatched junction bases numbered 11, after V lost 4 bases and J lost 7 bases. This CDR3 is built from 16 residues. CDR3 region: CATSDMRQGPSGELFF. CDR3 DNA sequence: TGTGCCACCAGTGACATGCGACAGGGCCCTAGCGGGGAGCTGTTTTTT.

This clonotype was found many times. This rearrangement joins TRBV7-6 to TRBJ2-3; 7 nucleotides line up with TRBD2. V lost 1 base to trimming and J lost 5 bases; unmatched junction nucleotides: 9. From germline, CDR1 is SGHVS and CDR2 FNYEAQ. The CDR3 consists of 16 residues. This CDR3 is CASSLGSGEAGDTQYF. DNA of the CDR3: TGTGCCAGCAGCTTAGGAAGCGGGGAGGCCGGAGATACGCAGTATTTT.